One sample yielded the 21 T cell receptor beta chains listed below, sequenced in a study of T cells expressing NK-cell markers. TCRdb derives one entry per CDR3 protein from the 5' RACE reads, leaving out DNA. The sample shows some 410,000 distinct CDR3 sequences, and 7.3% sits with its ten largest clones. The sequencing input was blood T cells: a sorted CD56 or NKG2C T cell subset, CD4+ or CD8+ T cells, or bulk PBMC T cells (not recorded which). These receptors originate from a woman between 18 and 69 years old in good health.

The chain has TRBV4-2 and TRBJ1-4; TCRdb gives TRBD1 as the D gene, but with no DNA this cannot be confirmed. The CDR3 length is 16 residues. Germline loops: CDR1 LGHNA, CDR2 YNFKEQ. CDR3: CASSQDRQGVGEKLFF.

This chain connects TRBV7-9 to TRBJ1-2. The CDR3 loop spans 13 amino acids. The germline V gene encodes CDR1 SEHNR and CDR2 FQNEAQ (reference sequence). The CDR3: CASSPTGPVNYTF.

V gene TRBV4-2 combines with J gene TRBJ2-7. CDR1 and CDR2 (germline): LGHNA, YNFKEQ. The CDR3 spans 13 residues. The chain's CDR3 is CASSQANYYEQYF.

The rearrangement joins TRBV20-1 to TRBJ2-1. The CDR3 totals 12 residues. Germline V lookup: CDR1 DFQATT, CDR2 SNEGSKA (reference sequence). The CDR3 spells CSAWISYNEQFF.

The V call is TRBV12-3 or TRBV12-4, the J call TRBJ1-5; absent DNA, TCRdb's TRBD1 call cannot be checked. There are 12 residues in the CDR3. The CDR3 loop is CATGGGRQPQHF.

The rearrangement uses TRBV5-6 and TRBJ2-3. Germline-derived CDR1 and CDR2 are SGHDT and YYEEEE. The CDR3 extends over 16 amino acids. The CDR3: CASSLNQVAHTDTQYF.

The V gene is TRBV10-2, the J gene TRBJ1-5; TCRdb's assignment of TRBD1 cannot be checked, as there is no DNA. The CDR3 length is 13 residues. From germline, CDR1 is WSHSY and CDR2 SAAADI. The chain's CDR3 is CASTGNSNQPQHF.

The chain uses TRBV7-9 and TRBJ2-3; TCRdb gives TRBD2 as the D gene, but with no DNA this cannot be confirmed. The CDR3 loop spans 15 amino acids. Germline loops: CDR1 SEHNR, CDR2 FQNEAQ (reference sequence). CDR3 protein: CASSSSSGGANTQYF.

This sequence joins TRBV28 and TRBJ2-6; TCRdb lists TRBD2, though no DNA is available to test this call. CDR3 length: 15 residues. Germline loops: CDR1 MDHEN, CDR2 SYDVKM. This CDR3 is CASGGGKLGANVLTF.

The chain carries TRBV20-1 and TRBJ1-1; TCRdb reports TRBD1, a call that lacks DNA to check it against. The CDR3 has 14 amino acids. Looked up from germline, CDR1 is DFQATT and CDR2 is SNEGSKA (reference sequence). The CDR3: CSARARDTFTEAFF.

The rearrangement joins TRBV15 to TRBJ1-1. The CDR3 is made up of 12 amino acids. Germline V CDR1 and CDR2: LNHNV, YYDKDF (reference sequence). The CDR3 protein is CATSEENTEAFF.

The J gene is TRBJ1-5, the V gene TRBV6-4; absent DNA, TCRdb's TRBD1 call cannot be checked. CDR3 length: 16 amino acids. Germline V gene lookup returns CDR1 MRHNA and CDR2 SNTAGT. The CDR3 sequence is CASSPGQGWGNQPQHF.

CDR3 residues: CASSLTGFDEQFF. This chain joins TRBV7-7 and TRBJ2-1. Germline-derived CDR1 and CDR2 are SSHAT and FNYEAQ (reference sequence). There are 13 residues in the CDR3.

J is TRBJ2-2 and V is TRBV13; the D call from TCRdb, TRBD2, cannot be confirmed without DNA. The germline V gene has CDR1 PRHDT and CDR2 FYEKMQ (reference sequence). This CDR3 comprises 15 residues. The CDR3 region is CASKRLAGNTGELFF.

This chain's CDR3 is CASRTVLGAIAEAFF. This chain connects TRBV19 to TRBJ1-1; TCRdb's D call of TRBD1 is untestable without DNA. Germline CDR1 reads LNHDA; CDR2 reads SQIVND (reference sequence). The CDR3 totals 15 residues.

V is TRBV18 and J is TRBJ2-4; the D call from TCRdb, TRBD2, cannot be confirmed without DNA. There are 16 residues in the CDR3. The germline gives CDR1 KGHSH, CDR2 LQKENI. Here the CDR3 reads CASSPYPDSAGNIQYF.

The V and J genes are TRBV28 and TRBJ2-7; TCRdb returns TRBD1, unconfirmable since there is no DNA. Germline values: CDR1 MDHEN, CDR2 SYDVKM. The CDR3 is made up of 13 amino acids. CDR3 residues: CASTLGSRYEQYF. The full variable domain, completed using reference TRBV28 and TRBJ2-7, is DVKVTQSSRYLVKRTGEKVFLECVQDMDHENMFWYRQDPGLGLRLIYFSYDVKMKEKGDIPEGYSVSREKKERFSLILESASTNQTSMYLCASTLGSRYEQYFGPGTRLTVT.

This rearrangement joins TRBV28 to TRBJ2-1; TCRdb proposes TRBD1, but this gene call is untestable without DNA. The CDR3 is 15 amino acids. In germline, CDR1 is MDHEN, CDR2 SYDVKM. CDR3 sequence reads: CASSSPSTGANEQFF.

This chain joins TRBV5-1 and TRBJ2-3. This CDR3 has 13 residues. Germline values: CDR1 SGHRS, CDR2 YFSETQ. The CDR3 reads CASSRQHGDTQYF. Based on the CDR3 plus reference TRBV5-1 and TRBJ2-3, the full variable domain is KAGVTQTPRYLIKTRGQQVTLSCSPISGHRSVSWYQQTPGQGLQFLFEYFSETQRNKGNFPGRFSGRQFSNSRSEMNVSTLELGDSALYLCASSRQHGDTQYFGPGTRLTVL.

The chain combines TRBV7-2 with TRBJ2-1. Germline CDR1 reads SGHTA; CDR2 reads FQGNSA. The CDR3 consists of 15 residues. The CDR3 region is CASSLSTSGYNEQFF.

The rearrangement links TRBV3-1 to TRBJ1-1. The V gene's germline CDR1 is LGHDT and CDR2 YNNKEL (reference sequence). This CDR3 has 15 residues. CDR3 in amino acids: CASSQDGLAGAEAFF.